The 2 T cell receptor beta chains below were found in one sample sequenced in a study of blood T cell repertoires in COVID-19. Sequencing used immunoSEQ multiplex PCR; TCRdb keeps in-frame clones, though not all of them. The repertoire holds around 160,000 clones, with roughly 91% as singletons. Input material: peripheral blood. These receptors were collected from a young man with acute or convalescent COVID-19.

This sequence joins TRBV5-1 and TRBJ2-2, with D perhaps TRBD2 (5 bases). The germline CDR1 and CDR2 sequences are SGHRS and YFSETQ. Trimming cost V 4 bases and J 2 bases, with 6 bases left between them. The CDR3 totals 13 residues. The CDR3 DNA is TGCGCCAGCAGCGAGGGAAACACCGGGGAGCTGTTTTTT. Amino acid sequence: CASSEGNTGELFF.

J is TRBJ1-5 and V is TRBV6-1, with 9 bases aligning to TRBD1. The CDR3 is 16 amino acids. CDR1 and CDR2 (germline): MNHNS, SASEGT. Unmatched junction bases numbered 13, after V lost 4 bases and J lost 9 bases. DNA for the CDR3: TGTGCCAGCAGTGCCCTTCAGGGACAGGGCGTGCGGCCCCAGCATTTT. This codes for CASSALQGQGVRPQHF.